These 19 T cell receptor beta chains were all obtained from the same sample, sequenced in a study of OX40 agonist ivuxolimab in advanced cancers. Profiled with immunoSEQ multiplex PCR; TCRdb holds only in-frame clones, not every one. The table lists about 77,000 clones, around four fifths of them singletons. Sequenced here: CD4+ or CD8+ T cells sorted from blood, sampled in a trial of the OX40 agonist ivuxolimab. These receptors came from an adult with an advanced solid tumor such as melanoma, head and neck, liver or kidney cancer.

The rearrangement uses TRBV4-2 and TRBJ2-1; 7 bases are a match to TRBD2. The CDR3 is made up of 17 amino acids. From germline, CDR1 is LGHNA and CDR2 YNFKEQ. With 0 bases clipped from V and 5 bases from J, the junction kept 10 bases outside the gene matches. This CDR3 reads CASSQDQTLRGDNEQFF. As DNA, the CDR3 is TGTGCCAGCAGCCAAGATCAAACACTCCGGGGGGACAATGAGCAGTTCTTC.

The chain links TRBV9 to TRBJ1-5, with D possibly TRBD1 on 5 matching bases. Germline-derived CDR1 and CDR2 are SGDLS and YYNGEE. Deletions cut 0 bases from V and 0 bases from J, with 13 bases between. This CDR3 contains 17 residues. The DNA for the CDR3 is TGTGCCAGCAGCGTAGGGAGTGGACACGATAGCAATCAGCCCCAGCATTTT. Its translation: CASSVGSGHDSNQPQHF.

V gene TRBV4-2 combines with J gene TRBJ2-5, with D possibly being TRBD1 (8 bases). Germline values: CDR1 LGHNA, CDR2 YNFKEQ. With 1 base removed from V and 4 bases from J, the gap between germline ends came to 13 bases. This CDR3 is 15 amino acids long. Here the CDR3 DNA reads TGTGCCAGCAGCCAAGCGACAGGGGAGGGAGAGACCCAGTACTTC. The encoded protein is CASSQATGEGETQYF.

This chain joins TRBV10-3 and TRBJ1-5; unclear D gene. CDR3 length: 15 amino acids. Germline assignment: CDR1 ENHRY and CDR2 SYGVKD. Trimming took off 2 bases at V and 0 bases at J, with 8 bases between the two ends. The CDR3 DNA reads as TGTGCCATCAGTGAGGACTCCAATAGCAATCAGCCCCAGCATTTT. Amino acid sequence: CAISEDSNSNQPQHF.

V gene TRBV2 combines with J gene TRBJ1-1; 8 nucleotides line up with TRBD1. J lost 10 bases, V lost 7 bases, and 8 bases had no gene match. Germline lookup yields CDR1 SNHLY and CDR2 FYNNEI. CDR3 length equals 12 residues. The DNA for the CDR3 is TGTGCCAGCATAAGGAGGACAGGGTCAGCTTTCTTT. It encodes CASIRRTGSAFF.

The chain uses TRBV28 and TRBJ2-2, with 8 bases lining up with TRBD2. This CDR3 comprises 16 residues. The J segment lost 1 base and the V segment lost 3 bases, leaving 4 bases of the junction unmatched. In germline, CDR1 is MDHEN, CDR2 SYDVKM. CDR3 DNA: TGTGCCAGCAGTTTGGGGCTAGCGGGGAACACCGGGGAGCTGTTTTTT. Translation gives CASSLGLAGNTGELFF.

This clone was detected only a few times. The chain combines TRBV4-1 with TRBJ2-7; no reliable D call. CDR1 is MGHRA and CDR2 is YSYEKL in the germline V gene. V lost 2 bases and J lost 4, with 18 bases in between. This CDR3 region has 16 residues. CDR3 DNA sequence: TGCGCCAGCAGCCAACCCGGGTCTATAGTGGCTTACGAGCAGTACTTC. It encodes CASSQPGSIVAYEQYF.

The CDR3 DNA reads as TGTGCCAGCAGGGAAACAGGGGTCGAGGAAAAACTGTTTTTT. Translation gives CASRETGVEEKLFF. This rearrangement joins TRBV6-1 to TRBJ1-4; 7 bases are a match to TRBD1. Germline CDR1 is MNHNS and CDR2 is SASEGT. CDR3 length: 14 amino acids. The junction had 9 bases not matched to a gene; V was cut back by 6 bases and J by 8 bases.

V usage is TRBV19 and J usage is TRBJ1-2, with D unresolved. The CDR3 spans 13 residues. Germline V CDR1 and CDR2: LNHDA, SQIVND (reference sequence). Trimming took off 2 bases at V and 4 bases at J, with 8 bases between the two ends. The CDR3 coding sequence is TGTGCCAGTAGTATAAGACGGTCCTATGGCTACACCTTC. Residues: CASSIRRSYGYTF.

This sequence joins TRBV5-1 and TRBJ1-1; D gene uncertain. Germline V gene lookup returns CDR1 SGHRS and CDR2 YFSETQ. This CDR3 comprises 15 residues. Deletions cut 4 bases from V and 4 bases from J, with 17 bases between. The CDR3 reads CASSMDGGDGTEAFF. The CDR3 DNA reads TGCGCCAGCAGCATGGACGGAGGAGATGGCACTGAAGCTTTCTTT.

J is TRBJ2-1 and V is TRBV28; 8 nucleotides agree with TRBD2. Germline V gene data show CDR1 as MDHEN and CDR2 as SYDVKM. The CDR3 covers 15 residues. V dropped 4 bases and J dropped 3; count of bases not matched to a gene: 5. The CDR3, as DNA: TGTGCCAGCAGTTCCCCCGCGGGAGGCTACAATGAGCAGTTCTTC. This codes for CASSSPAGGYNEQFF.

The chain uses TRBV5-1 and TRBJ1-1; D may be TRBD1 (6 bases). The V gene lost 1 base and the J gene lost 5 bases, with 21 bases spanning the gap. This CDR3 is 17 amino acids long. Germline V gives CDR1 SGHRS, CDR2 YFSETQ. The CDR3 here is CASSLTPRPGASTEAFF. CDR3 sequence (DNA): TGCGCCAGCAGCTTGACCCCGCGTCCGGGGGCAAGTACTGAAGCTTTCTTT.

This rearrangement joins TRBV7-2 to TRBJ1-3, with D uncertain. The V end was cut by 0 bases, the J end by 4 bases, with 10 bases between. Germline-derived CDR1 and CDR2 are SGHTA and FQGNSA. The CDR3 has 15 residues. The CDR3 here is CASSLAPSAGNTIYF. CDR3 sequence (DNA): TGTGCCAGCAGCTTAGCGCCCTCGGCCGGAAACACCATATATTTT.

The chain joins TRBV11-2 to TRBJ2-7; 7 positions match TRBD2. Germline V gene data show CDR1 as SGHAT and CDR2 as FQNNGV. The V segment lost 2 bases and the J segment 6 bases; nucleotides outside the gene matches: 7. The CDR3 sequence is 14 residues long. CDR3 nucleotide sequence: TGTGCCAGCAGCTTACAACCTAGCGGAGGCGAGCAGTACTTC. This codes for CASSLQPSGGEQYF.

The CDR3 bases are TGTGCCTGGAGTTACCAGGGACTAGAGACCCAGTACTTC. The encoded protein is CAWSYQGLETQYF. The rearrangement joins TRBV30 to TRBJ2-5; tentative D call: TRBD2 (6 bases). The V end lost 2 bases, the J end lost 4 bases, and 11 bases lay between the germline ends. The CDR3 has 13 amino acids. Germline CDR1 GTSNPN, CDR2 SVGIG (reference sequence). The full variable domain, in which reference TRBV30 and TRBJ2-5 provide the parts outside the CDR3, is SQTIHQWPATLVQPVGSPLSLECTVEGTSNPNLYWYRQAAGRGLQLLFYSVGIGQISSEVPQNLSASRPQDRQFILSSKKLLLSDSGFYLCAWSYQGLETQYFGPGTRLLVL.

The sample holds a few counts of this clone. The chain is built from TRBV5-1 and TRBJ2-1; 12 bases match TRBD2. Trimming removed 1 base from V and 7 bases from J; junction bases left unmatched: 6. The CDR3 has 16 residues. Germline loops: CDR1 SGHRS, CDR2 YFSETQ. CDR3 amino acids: CASSLPSGRAGNEQFF. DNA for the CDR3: TGCGCCAGCAGCTTGCCTAGCGGGAGGGCGGGGAATGAGCAGTTCTTC.

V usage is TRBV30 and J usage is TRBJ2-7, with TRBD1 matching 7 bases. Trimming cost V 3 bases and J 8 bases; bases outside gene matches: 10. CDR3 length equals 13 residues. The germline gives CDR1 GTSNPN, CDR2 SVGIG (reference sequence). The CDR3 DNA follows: TGTGCCTGGAGACAGGGGTCGGTAGGGAAGCAGTACTTC. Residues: CAWRQGSVGKQYF.

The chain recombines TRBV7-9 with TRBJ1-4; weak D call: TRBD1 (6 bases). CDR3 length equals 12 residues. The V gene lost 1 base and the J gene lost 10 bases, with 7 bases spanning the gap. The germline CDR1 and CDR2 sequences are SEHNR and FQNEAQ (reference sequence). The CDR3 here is CASSLDRVKLFF. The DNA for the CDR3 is TGTGCCAGCAGCTTAGACAGGGTAAAACTGTTTTTT.

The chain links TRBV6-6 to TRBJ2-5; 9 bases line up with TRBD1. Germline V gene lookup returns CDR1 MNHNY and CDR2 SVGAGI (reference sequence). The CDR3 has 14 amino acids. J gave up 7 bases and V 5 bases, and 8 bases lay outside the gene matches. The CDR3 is CASSGQGHQGTQYF. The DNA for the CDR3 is TGTGCCAGCAGTGGACAGGGGCATCAGGGGACCCAGTACTTC.